The text below deals with one TCR beta chain. Its specificity is unknown. The sample originates from a study of T cell responses to AZD1222 COVID-19 vaccine. Study findings and constraints: Vaccine-associated CD4 TCRs spanned spike, dominant at 160-218 and 743-854.

Sequenced by immunoSEQ multiplex PCR; TCRdb stores in-frame clones only, minus some. This sample has tens of thousands of clones, with approximately 87% found just once. V was pared by 4 bases and J by 3 bases, with 12 bases between. Germline V CDR1 and CDR2: SGHAT, FQDESV (reference sequence). The CDR3 loop spans 14 amino acids. The receptor was derived from an adult in good health. V gene TRBV11-1 combines with J gene TRBJ2-5; the D gene is possibly TRBD2 (5 bases). The sequenced sample was peripheral blood, obtained on day 0 of AZD1222 vaccination. CDR3 coding DNA: TGTGCCAGCAGCTCCCGGACGGGAAAAGAGACCCAGTACTTC. As protein: CASSSRTGKETQYF.